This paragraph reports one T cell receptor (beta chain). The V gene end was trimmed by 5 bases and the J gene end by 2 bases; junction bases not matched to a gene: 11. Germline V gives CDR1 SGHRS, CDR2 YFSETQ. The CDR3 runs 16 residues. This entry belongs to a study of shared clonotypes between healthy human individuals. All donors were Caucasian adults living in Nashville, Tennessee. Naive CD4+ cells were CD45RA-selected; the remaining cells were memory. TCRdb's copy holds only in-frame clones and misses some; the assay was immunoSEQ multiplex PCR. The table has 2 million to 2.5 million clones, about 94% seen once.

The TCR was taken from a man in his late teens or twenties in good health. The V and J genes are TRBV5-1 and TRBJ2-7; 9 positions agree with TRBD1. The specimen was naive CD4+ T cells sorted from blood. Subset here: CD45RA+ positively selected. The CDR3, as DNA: TGCGCCAGCAGGGAAGGACAGGGGAAGAGGGCCTACGAGCAGTACTTC. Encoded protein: CASREGQGKRAYEQYF.